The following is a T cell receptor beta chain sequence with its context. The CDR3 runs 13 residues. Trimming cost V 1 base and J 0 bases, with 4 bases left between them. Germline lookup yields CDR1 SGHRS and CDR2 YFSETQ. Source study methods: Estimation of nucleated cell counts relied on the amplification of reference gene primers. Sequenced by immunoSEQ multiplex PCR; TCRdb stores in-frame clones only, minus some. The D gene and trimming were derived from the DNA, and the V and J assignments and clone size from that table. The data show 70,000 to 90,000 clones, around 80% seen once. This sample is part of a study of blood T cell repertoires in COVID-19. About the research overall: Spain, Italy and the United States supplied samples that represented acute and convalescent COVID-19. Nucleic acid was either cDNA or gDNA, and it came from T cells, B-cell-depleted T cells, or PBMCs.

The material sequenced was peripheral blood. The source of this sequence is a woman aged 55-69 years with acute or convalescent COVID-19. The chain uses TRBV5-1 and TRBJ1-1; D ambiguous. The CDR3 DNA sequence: TGCGCCAGCAGCTTGACATTGAACACTGAAGCTTTCTTT. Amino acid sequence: CASSLTLNTEAFF.